The 18 T cell receptor beta chains given below trace back to one sample, sequenced in a study of cytomegalovirus exposure and HLA in healthy donors. PCR involved 60 Vbeta and 13 Jbeta primers. The repertoire was sequenced with immunoSEQ multiplex PCR; TCRdb's copy has only in-frame clones and lacks some. This sample has roughly 160,000 clones, with approximately 84% found just once. The sequenced sample was PBMCs. Receptors originate from a man aged 25-40 years in good health and CMV-seropositive.

The chain combines TRBV6-6 with TRBJ1-5; TRBD1 aligns across 8 bases. The CDR3 has 14 residues. Germline CDR1 MNHNY, CDR2 SVGAGI (reference sequence). Losses at the gene ends were 6 bases for V and 8 bases for J; bases not matched to a gene: 9. The CDR3 region has the DNA TGTGCCAGCAGCCCCGGACAGGGCGGGGAGCCCCAGCATTTT. Translating it yields CASSPGQGGEPQHF.

The V and J genes are TRBV6-6 and TRBJ1-2, with D possibly being TRBD1 (5 bases). CDR1 and CDR2 (germline): MNHNY, SVGAGI (reference sequence). This CDR3 is built from 15 residues. V lost 7 bases, J lost 4 bases, and 19 bases lay in between. CDR3 loop: CASTPGGTGIYGYTF. CDR3 DNA sequence: TGTGCCAGCACTCCCGGGGGAACGGGCATCTATGGCTACACCTTC.

The chain uses TRBV7-9 and TRBJ2-7; 8 bases map to TRBD1. V lost 0 bases and J lost 6; bases outside the gene matches: 10. Germline V gene data show CDR1 as SEHNR and CDR2 as FQNEAQ (reference sequence). The CDR3 contains 16 residues. This CDR3 reads CASSLALPGGNGEQYF. In nucleotides, the CDR3 is TGTGCCAGCAGCTTAGCGTTGCCAGGGGGCAATGGCGAGCAGTACTTC.

The rearrangement uses TRBV7-3 and TRBJ1-5, with D tentatively TRBD1 (6 bases). Germline V CDR1 and CDR2: SGHTA, FQGTGA. CDR3 length: 13 residues. The germline V and J ends were trimmed by 2 bases and 4 bases, with 6 bases remaining between them. This chain's CDR3 is CASSLDRNQPQHF. Here the CDR3 DNA reads TGTGCCAGCAGCTTAGACAGGAATCAGCCCCAGCATTTT.

The chain links TRBV19 to TRBJ1-5, with 7 bases fitting TRBD1. V was pared by 3 bases and J by 7 bases, with 12 bases of the junction left unmatched. CDR1 LNHDA and CDR2 SQIVND come from the germline V gene (reference sequence). This CDR3 has 16 amino acids. CDR3 region: CASSIRHTGDRQPQHF. CDR3 in DNA: TGTGCCAGTAGTATCCGACATACAGGGGACCGGCAGCCCCAGCATTTT.

This chain links TRBV27 with TRBJ2-7; perhaps TRBD1 as D (5 bases). The CDR3 runs 12 residues. In germline, CDR1 is MNHEY, CDR2 SMNVEV (reference sequence). V lost 8 bases to trimming and J lost 6 bases, with 14 bases between them. CDR3 in DNA: TGTGCCAGCCGCACCCAGGGAAGCGAGCAGTACTTC. Its protein is CASRTQGSEQYF.

The genes are TRBV6-1 and TRBJ2-7; a weak D match, TRBD2 (5 bases). CDR1 MNHNS and CDR2 SASEGT come from the germline V gene. This CDR3 has 14 amino acids. The V gene lost 11 bases and the J gene lost 3 bases, with 20 bases spanning the gap. CDR3: CAGGPYSGYYEQYF. In DNA, the CDR3 is TGTGCCGGCGGGCCGTATAGTGGGTACTACGAGCAGTACTTC.

This chain uses TRBV5-5 with TRBJ1-5; weak D call: TRBD1 (5 bases). This CDR3 region has 15 residues. CDR1 and CDR2 (germline): SGHKS, YYEKEE (reference sequence). Trimming took 3 bases from V and 4 from J, leaving 14 bases between them. The CDR3 DNA is TGTGCCAGCAGCTCGGTGGGGGGACGGAATCAGCCCCAGCATTTT. Protein: CASSSVGGRNQPQHF.

The V call is TRBV29-1, the J call TRBJ1-2; D might be TRBD1 (6 bases). The CDR3 totals 14 residues. Germline loops: CDR1 SQVTM, CDR2 ANQGSEA. Trimming pared 2 bases from V and 8 bases from J, leaving 18 bases between. The CDR3 DNA reads TGCAGCGTTGAAACAGGGCTCGGTAGTGGGGGCTACACCTTC. It yields the protein CSVETGLGSGGYTF.

The genes are TRBV6-1 and TRBJ1-5, with D possibly TRBD1 on 6 matching bases. This CDR3 spans 16 amino acids. Germline V lookup: CDR1 MNHNS, CDR2 SASEGT. The germline V and J ends were trimmed by 2 bases and 1 base, with 12 bases remaining between them. The CDR3 loop is CASSERWDTSNQPQHF. The CDR3 coding sequence is TGTGCCAGCAGTGAAAGGTGGGACACCAGCAATCAGCCCCAGCATTTT.

The genes are TRBV27 and TRBJ2-7, with 11 bases fitting TRBD1. This CDR3 has 16 amino acids. V lost 6 bases and J lost 2; bases outside the gene matches: 9. The germline gives CDR1 MNHEY, CDR2 SMNVEV (reference sequence). CDR3 sequence: CASRASDRGPPYEQYF. The CDR3 nucleotides are TGTGCCAGCAGGGCCTCGGACAGGGGGCCCCCCTACGAGCAGTACTTC.

This sequence joins TRBV29-1 and TRBJ2-5, with 8 bases aligning to TRBD1. CDR3 length: 12 residues. Germline CDR1 SQVTM, CDR2 ANQGSEA. The V segment lost 7 bases and the J segment 3 bases; nucleotides outside the gene matches: 4. For the CDR3, the DNA is TGCAGCGGCAGACAGGGGAAAGAGACCCAGTACTTC. It yields the protein CSGRQGKETQYF.

The rearrangement links TRBV29-1 to TRBJ1-2; 9 nucleotides align to TRBD1. The germline V gene encodes CDR1 SQVTM and CDR2 ANQGSEA. The ends lost 5 bases at V and 1 base at J; junction bases unmatched: 8. This CDR3 contains 15 residues. The CDR3, as DNA: TGCAGCGTTTACGAACAGGGGGCCTATAACTATGGCTACACCTTC. This sequence encodes CSVYEQGAYNYGYTF. Variable domain in full (rest from reference TRBV29-1 and TRBJ1-2): SAVISQKPSRDICQRGTSLTIQCQVDSQVTMMFWYRQQPGQSLTLIATANQGSEATYESGFVIDKFPISRPNLTFSTLTVSNMSPEDSSIYLCSVYEQGAYNYGYTFGSGTRLTVV.

This sequence joins TRBV5-1 and TRBJ1-1; D is unclear. Germline V gene data show CDR1 as SGHRS and CDR2 as YFSETQ. The germline V and J ends were trimmed by 2 bases and 2 bases, with 10 bases remaining between them. The CDR3 covers 14 residues. In nucleotides, the CDR3 is TGCGCCAGCAGCTTAGGAGGGAGCAACACTGAAGCTTTCTTT. It yields the protein CASSLGGSNTEAFF.

V gene TRBV19 combines with J gene TRBJ1-1, with 8 positions matching TRBD1. Trimming at V came to 5 bases and at J to 5 bases, leaving 22 bases not matched to a gene. This CDR3 contains 19 residues. The germline gives CDR1 LNHDA, CDR2 SQIVND (reference sequence). CDR3 nucleotide sequence: TGTGCCAGTAGTTCAAGCCACTCTGGACAGGGTAGAAGGAGGACTGAAGCTTTCTTT. This encodes CASSSSHSGQGRRRTEAFF. Full variable domain (missing parts from reference TRBV19 and TRBJ1-1): DGGITQSPKYLFRKEGQNVTLSCEQNLNHDAMYWYRQDPGQGLRLIYYSQIVNDFQKGDIAEGYSVSREKKESFPLTVTSAQKNPTAFYLCASSSSHSGQGRRRTEAFFGQGTRLTVV.

The V call is TRBV4-3, the J call TRBJ1-4; 9 positions agree with TRBD1. The CDR3 covers 16 residues. Losses at the gene ends were 0 bases for V and 4 bases for J; bases not matched to a gene: 3. The germline CDR1 and CDR2 sequences are LGHNA and YSLEER. In DNA form, the CDR3 reads TGCGCCAGCAGCCAAGACGGGGGACAGGGTAATGAAAAACTGTTTTTT. The encoded protein is CASSQDGGQGNEKLFF.

This chain joins TRBV6-5 and TRBJ2-1; TRBD1 aligns across 7 bases. The CDR3 length is 13 residues. Germline V gene sequence: CDR1 MNHEY, CDR2 SVGAGI. V trimming: 10 bases; J trimming: 4 bases; junction bases outside the gene matches: 7. The CDR3 spells CATKGAAYNEQFF. CDR3 DNA sequence: TGTGCCACCAAGGGGGCAGCATACAATGAGCAGTTCTTC.

The chain employs TRBV7-9 and TRBJ2-3, with 8 bases aligning to TRBD1. This CDR3 is 15 amino acids long. The germline V gene encodes CDR1 SEHNR and CDR2 FQNEAQ (reference sequence). V lost 1 base and J lost 2; bases outside the gene matches: 2. CDR3 region: CASSLGDRFTDTQYF. The DNA of the CDR3 is TGTGCCAGCAGCTTAGGGGACAGGTTCACAGATACGCAGTATTTT.